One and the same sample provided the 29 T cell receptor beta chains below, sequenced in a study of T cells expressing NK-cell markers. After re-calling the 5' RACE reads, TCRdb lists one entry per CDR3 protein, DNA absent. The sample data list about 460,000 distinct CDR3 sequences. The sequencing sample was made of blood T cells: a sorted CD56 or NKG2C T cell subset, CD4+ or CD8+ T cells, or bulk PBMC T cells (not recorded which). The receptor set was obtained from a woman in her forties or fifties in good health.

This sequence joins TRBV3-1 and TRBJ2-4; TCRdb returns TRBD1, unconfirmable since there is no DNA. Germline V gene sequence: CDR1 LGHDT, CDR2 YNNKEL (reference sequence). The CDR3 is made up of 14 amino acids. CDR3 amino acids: CASSQRGLTDIQYF.

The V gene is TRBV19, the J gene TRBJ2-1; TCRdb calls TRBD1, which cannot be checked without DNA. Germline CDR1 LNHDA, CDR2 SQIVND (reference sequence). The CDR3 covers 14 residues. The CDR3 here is CASSMWGQDNEQFF.

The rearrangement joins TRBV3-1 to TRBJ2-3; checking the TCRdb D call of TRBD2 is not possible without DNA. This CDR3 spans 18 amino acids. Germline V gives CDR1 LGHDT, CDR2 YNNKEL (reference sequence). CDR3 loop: CASSRTSGRAFLTDTQYF.

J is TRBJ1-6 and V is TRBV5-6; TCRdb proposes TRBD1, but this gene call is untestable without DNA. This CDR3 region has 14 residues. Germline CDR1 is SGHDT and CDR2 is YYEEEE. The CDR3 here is CASSQEDRSSPLHF.

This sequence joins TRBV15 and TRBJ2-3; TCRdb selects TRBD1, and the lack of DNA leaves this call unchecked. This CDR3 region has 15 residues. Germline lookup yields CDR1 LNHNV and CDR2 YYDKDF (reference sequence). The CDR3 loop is CATSRAPEFTDTQYF.

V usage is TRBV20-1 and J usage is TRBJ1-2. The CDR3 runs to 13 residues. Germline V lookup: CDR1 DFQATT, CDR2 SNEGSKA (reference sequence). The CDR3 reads CSARDHRAGGYTF.

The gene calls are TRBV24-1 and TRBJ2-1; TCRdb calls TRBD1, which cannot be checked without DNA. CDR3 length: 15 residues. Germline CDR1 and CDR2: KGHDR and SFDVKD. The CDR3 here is CATSVGPSSYNEQFF.

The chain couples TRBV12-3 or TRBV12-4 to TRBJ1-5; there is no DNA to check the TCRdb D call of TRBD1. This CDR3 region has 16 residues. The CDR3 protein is CASSFGGSGGNQPQHF.

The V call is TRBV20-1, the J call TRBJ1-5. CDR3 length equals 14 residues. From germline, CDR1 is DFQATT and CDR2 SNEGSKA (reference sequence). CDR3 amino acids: CSAAPRDSNQPQHF.

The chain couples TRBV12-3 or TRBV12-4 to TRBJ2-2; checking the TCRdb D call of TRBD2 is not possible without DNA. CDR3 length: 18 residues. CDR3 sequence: CASSPLRQTSGGTGELFF.

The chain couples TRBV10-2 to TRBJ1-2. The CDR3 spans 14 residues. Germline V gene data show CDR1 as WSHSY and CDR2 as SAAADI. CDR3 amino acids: CASSELGLNYGYTF.

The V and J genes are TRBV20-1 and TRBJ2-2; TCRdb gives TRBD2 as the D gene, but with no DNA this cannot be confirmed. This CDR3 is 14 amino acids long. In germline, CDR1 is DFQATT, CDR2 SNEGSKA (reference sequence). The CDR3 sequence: CSARGGTSPGELFF.

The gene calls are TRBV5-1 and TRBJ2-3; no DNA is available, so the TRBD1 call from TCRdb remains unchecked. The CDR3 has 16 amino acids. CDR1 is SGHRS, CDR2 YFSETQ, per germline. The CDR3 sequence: CASSLGGTGFTDTQYF.

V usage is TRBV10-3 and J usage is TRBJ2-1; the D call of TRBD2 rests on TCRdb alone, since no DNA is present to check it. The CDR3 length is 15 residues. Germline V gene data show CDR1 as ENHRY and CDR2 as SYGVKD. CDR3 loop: CAISPSSGDNNEQFF.

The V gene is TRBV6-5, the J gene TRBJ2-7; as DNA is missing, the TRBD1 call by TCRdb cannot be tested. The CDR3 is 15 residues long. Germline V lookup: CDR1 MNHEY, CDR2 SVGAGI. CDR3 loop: CASSQGMTGTYEQYF.

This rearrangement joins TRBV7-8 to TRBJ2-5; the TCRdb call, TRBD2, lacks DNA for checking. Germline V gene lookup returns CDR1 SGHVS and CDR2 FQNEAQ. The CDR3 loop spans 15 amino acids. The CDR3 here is CASSLVGGRAETQYF.

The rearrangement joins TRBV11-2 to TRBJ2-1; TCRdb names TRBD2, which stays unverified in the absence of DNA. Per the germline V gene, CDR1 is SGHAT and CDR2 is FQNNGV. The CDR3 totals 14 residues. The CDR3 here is CATRASGSPNEQFF.

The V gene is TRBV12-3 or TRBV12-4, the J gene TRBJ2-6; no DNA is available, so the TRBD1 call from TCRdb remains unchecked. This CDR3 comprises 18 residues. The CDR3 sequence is CASRTFGQGDSGANVLTF.

The CDR3 region is CASSLALSGGRTEQFF. This chain links TRBV7-2 with TRBJ2-1; checking the TCRdb D call of TRBD2 is not possible without DNA. The CDR3 loop spans 16 amino acids. Germline CDR1 is SGHTA and CDR2 is FQGNSA.

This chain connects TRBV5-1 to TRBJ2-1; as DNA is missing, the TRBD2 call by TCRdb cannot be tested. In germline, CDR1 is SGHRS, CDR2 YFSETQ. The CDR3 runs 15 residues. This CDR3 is CASSFFSGSGDEQFF.

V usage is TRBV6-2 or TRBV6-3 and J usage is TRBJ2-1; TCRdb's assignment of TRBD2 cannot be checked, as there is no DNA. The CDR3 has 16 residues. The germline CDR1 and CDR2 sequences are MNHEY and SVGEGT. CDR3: CASSYGTAFSYNEQFF.

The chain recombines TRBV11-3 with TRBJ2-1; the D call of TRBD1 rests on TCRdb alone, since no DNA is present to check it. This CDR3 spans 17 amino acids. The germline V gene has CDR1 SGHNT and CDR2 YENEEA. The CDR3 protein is CASSPGEGRLSYNEQFF.

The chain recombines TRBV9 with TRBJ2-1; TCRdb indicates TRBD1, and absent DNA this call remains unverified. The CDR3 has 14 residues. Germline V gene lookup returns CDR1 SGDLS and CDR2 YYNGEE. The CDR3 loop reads CASSLVGQLDEQFF. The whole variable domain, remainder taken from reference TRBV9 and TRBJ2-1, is DSGVTQTPKHLITATGQRVTLRCSPRSGDLSVYWYQQSLDQGLQFLIQYYNGEERAKGNILERFSAQQFPDLHSELNLSSLELGDSALYFCASSLVGQLDEQFFGPGTRLTVL.

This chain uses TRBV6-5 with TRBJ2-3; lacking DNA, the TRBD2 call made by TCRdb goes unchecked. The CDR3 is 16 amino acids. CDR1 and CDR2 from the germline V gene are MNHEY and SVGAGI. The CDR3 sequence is CASSYSGTRNTDTQYF.

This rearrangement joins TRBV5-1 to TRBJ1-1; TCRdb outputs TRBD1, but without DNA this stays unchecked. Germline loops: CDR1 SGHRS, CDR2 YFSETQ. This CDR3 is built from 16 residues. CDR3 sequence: CASKGTGRGWNTEAFF.

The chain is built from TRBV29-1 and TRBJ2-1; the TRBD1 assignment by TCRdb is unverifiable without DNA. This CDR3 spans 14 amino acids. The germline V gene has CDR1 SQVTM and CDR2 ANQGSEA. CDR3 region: CSGVTGGAGNEQFF.

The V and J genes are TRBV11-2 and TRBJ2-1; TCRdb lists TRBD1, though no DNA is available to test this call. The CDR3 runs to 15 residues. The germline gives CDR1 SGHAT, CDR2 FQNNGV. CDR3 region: CASSSAGSGGDEQFF.

CDR3 sequence: CSARDRRQGAVGEQFF. This chain joins TRBV20-1 and TRBJ2-1; TCRdb proposes TRBD1, but this gene call is untestable without DNA. CDR1 and CDR2 from the germline V gene are DFQATT and SNEGSKA (reference sequence). The CDR3 loop spans 16 amino acids.

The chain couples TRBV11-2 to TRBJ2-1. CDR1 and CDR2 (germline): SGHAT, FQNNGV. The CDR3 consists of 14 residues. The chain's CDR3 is CASRRPGVKGEQFF.